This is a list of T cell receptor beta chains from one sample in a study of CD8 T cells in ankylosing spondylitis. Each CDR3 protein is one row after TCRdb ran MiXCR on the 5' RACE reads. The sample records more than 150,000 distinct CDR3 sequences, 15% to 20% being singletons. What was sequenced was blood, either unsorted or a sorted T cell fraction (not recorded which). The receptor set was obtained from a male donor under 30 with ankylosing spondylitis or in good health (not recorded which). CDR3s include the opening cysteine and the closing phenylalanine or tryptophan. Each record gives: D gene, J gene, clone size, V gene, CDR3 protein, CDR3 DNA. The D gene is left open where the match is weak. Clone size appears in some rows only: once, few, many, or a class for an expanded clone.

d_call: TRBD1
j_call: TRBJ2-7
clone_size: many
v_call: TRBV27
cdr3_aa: CASSTRTGGYEQYF
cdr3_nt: TGTGCCAGCAGTACGAGGACAGGGGGGTACGAGCAGTACTTC

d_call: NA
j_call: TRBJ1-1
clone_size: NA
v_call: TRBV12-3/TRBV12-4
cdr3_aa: CASSFPGQMNTEAFF
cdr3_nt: TGTGCCAGCAGTTTCCCCGGACAGATGAACACTGAAGCTTTCTTT

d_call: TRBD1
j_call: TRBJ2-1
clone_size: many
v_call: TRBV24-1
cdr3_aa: CAIQPGGSYNEQFF
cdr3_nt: TGTGCCATACAACCAGGGGGATCCTACAATGAGCAGTTCTTC

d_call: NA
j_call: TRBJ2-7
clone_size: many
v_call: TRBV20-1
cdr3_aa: CSASPLTEYEQYF
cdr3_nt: TGCAGTGCTAGTCCGCTAACAGAATACGAGCAGTACTTC

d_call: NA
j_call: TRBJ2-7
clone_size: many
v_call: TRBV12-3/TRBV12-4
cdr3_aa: CASSPPRFLSYEQYF
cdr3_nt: TGTGCCAGCAGTCCACCCCGTTTTTTGAGCTACGAGCAGTACTTC

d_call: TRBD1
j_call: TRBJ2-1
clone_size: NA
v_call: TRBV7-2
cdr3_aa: CASSGPGQGNEQFF
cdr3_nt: TGTGCCAGCAGCGGACCGGGACAGGGGAATGAGCAGTTCTTC

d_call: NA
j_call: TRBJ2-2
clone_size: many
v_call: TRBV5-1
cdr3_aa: CASSLPGNTGELFF
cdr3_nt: TGCGCCAGCAGCCTCCCAGGGAACACCGGGGAGCTGTTTTTT

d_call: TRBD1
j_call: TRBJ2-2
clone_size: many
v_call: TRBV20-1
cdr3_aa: CSASQGASTGELFF
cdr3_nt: TGCAGTGCTAGTCAGGGGGCGAGCACCGGGGAGCTGTTTTTT

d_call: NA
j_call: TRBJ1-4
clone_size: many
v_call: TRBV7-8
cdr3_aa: CASSFGQSNEKLFF
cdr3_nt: TGTGCCAGCAGCTTCGGCCAGTCTAATGAAAAACTGTTTTTT

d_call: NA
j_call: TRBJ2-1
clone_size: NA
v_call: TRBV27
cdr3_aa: CASSSPTLGRSYNEQFF
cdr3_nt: TGTGCCAGCAGTTCTCCCACCCTAGGCCGTTCCTACAATGAGCAGTTCTTC

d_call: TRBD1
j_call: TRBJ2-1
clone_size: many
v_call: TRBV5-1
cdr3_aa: CASSQAEGQGYNEQFF
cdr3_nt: TGCGCCAGCAGCCAGGCGGAGGGACAGGGTTACAATGAGCAGTTCTTC

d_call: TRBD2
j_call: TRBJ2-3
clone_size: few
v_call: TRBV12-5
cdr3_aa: CASGLAGLTDTQYF
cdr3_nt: TGTGCTAGTGGATTAGCGGGACTCACAGATACGCAGTATTTT

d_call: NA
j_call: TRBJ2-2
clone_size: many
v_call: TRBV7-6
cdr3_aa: CASSLGFAANTGELFF
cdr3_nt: TGTGCCAGCAGCTTAGGATTCGCCGCGAACACCGGGGAGCTGTTTTTT

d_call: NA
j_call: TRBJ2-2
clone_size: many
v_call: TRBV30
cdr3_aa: CAWSVRRELFF
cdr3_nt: TGTGCCTGGAGTGTACGTCGAGAGCTGTTTTTT